The clone carrying this T cell receptor (beta chain) came up many times. What it recognizes is unknown. This CDR3 spans 13 amino acids. The ends lost 7 bases at V and 4 bases at J; junction bases unmatched: 4. Germline V gives CDR1 SGHRS, CDR2 YFSETQ. From RNA transcripts, TCR beta CDR3 regions were amplified. First-round RT-PCR of the TCR CDR3 relied on the HTBI primer set. MiXCR, run by TCRdb on the multiplex PCR reads, gives a single entry per CDR3 protein. There are a few hundred thousand distinct CDR3 sequences in the sample; around 20% occur only once, and around 27% lies in the top ten. This sample was included in a study of T cells in Graves' hyperthyroidism and ophthalmopathy. Study conclusions and caveats: Ophthalmopathy and stable hyperthyroidism were told apart by a 13 V-J model.

The source is a man between 18 and 29 years old with Graves' hyperthyroidism. Sequencing was performed on blood. V and J are TRBV5-1 and TRBJ1-1; TRBD1 matches 10 bases. This chain's CDR3 is CASGDRGITEAFF. CDR3 in DNA: TGCGCCAGCGGGGACAGGGGAATCACTGAAGCTTTCTTT.